These 21 T cell receptor beta chains originate from one sample sequenced in a study of beta chain features in type 1 diabetes. The investigators reverse transcribed all of the isolated RNA, so they sequenced expressed TCRB transcripts. Only in-frame clones appear in the TCRdb table, and some are missing; sequencing was by immunoSEQ multiplex PCR. The top ten clones hold roughly 0.098% of a sample with 620,000 or so clones, 15% to 18% of them seen once. The sample consisted of naive CD4+ T cells from blood. The receptors were gathered from a man aged 18 to 29 in good health.

This clone showed up just a few times. The rearrangement joins TRBV7-3 to TRBJ2-6; D perhaps matches TRBD2 (5 bases). V was trimmed by 1 base and J by 1 base, leaving 8 bases between them. The CDR3 contains 16 residues. The germline gives CDR1 SGHTA, CDR2 FQGTGA. The CDR3 is CASSLNPGSGANVLTF. As DNA, the CDR3 is TGTGCCAGCAGCTTAAACCCGGGGTCTGGGGCCAACGTCCTGACTTTC.

This clone was seen only a few times. The chain couples TRBV5-1 to TRBJ2-3; D unresolved. CDR1 SGHRS and CDR2 YFSETQ come from the germline V gene. The CDR3 is made up of 15 amino acids. V lost 0 bases and J lost 2, with 10 bases in between. The CDR3 coding sequence is TGCGCCAGCAGCTTGGTTGCTACCCACACAGATACGCAGTATTTT. Residues: CASSLVATHTDTQYF.

The gene calls are TRBV5-4 and TRBJ2-2, with 7 bases identical to TRBD1. Germline V gene data show CDR1 as SGHNT and CDR2 as YYREEE (reference sequence). The ends lost 4 bases at V and 0 bases at J; junction bases unmatched: 6. There are 16 residues in the CDR3. The CDR3, as DNA: TGTGCCAGCAGCGCGAGGGGACAGCCGAACACCGGGGAGCTGTTTTTT. It yields the protein CASSARGQPNTGELFF.

This clone was picked up many times. This chain uses TRBV23-1 with TRBJ1-5; D gene uncertain. TRBV23-1 is assigned to the ORF class and has an uncertain function. CDR3 length: 15 amino acids. V was cut by 0 bases and J by 5 bases, with 11 bases left in between. The CDR3 loop reads CASSQSSAEHQPQHF. CDR3 nucleotide sequence: TGCGCCAGCAGTCAATCCTCGGCCGAACATCAGCCCCAGCATTTT.

This clone was recorded a few times. This chain connects TRBV29-1 to TRBJ2-7; 10 bases are a match to TRBD1. V lost 7 bases to trimming and J lost 4 bases; unmatched junction nucleotides: 10. The CDR3 consists of 14 residues. From germline, CDR1 is SQVTM and CDR2 ANQGSEA. The chain's CDR3 is CSARRDRGGYEQYF. CDR3 in DNA: TGCAGCGCCCGCCGGGACAGGGGAGGGTACGAGCAGTACTTC.

This clone turned up a few times. The DNA for the CDR3 is TGTGCCATCAGTGAAATGGCGGGACTAGCGGGTGAGCAGTACTTC. Protein: CAISEMAGLAGEQYF. The chain is built from TRBV10-3 and TRBJ2-7; 12 nucleotides align to TRBD2. The germline V gene encodes CDR1 ENHRY and CDR2 SYGVKD. This CDR3 contains 15 residues. Trimming removed 3 bases from V and 7 bases from J; junction bases left unmatched: 7.

The gene calls are TRBV18 and TRBJ1-6; no reliable D call. Trimming pared 3 bases from V and 10 bases from J, leaving 19 bases between. The CDR3 extends over 16 amino acids. Germline assignment: CDR1 KGHSH and CDR2 LQKENI. The CDR3 nucleotides read TGTGCCAGCTCACCTTCGACCTTGGCCGCGGGATCACCCCTCCACTTT. It codes for CASSPSTLAAGSPLHF.

Concerning this clone itself: Other DNA sequences from this sample encode an identical CDR3 as well. This chain joins TRBV18 and TRBJ2-3, with D possibly being TRBD1 or TRBD2 (5 bases each). The V gene's germline CDR1 is KGHSH and CDR2 LQKENI. The CDR3 loop spans 15 amino acids. V lost 3 bases and J lost 1, with 11 bases in between. This chain's CDR3 is CASSPSRGGTDTQYF. The CDR3 DNA reads as TGTGCCAGCTCACCGTCACGAGGGGGCACAGATACGCAGTATTTT.

In its sample, this clone was seen a few times. The chain uses TRBV16 and TRBJ1-5; D remains unclear. The V end was cut by 2 bases, the J end by 5 bases, with 7 bases between. This CDR3 region has 13 residues. The germline gives CDR1 KGHSY, CDR2 FQNENV. In DNA form, the CDR3 reads TGTGCCAGCAGCCAAATTCGGGATCAGCCCCAGCATTTT. Its protein product is CASSQIRDQPQHF.

This clone was counted only a few times. The genes are TRBV5-1 and TRBJ2-4; TRBD2 aligns across 14 bases. Germline V lookup: CDR1 SGHRS, CDR2 YFSETQ. The CDR3 loop spans 21 amino acids. The trim removed 3 bases at V and 0 bases at J, leaving 14 bases unmatched. The CDR3 nucleotides read TGCGCCAGCAGCTACGGACTAGCGGGAGGTCGAGCGACTCTAGCCAAAAACATTCAGTACTTC. It encodes CASSYGLAGGRATLAKNIQYF. Variable domain in full (rest from reference TRBV5-1 and TRBJ2-4): KAGVTQTPRYLIKTRGQQVTLSCSPISGHRSVSWYQQTPGQGLQFLFEYFSETQRNKGNFPGRFSGRQFSNSRSEMNVSTLELGDSALYLCASSYGLAGGRATLAKNIQYFGAGTRLSVL.

The chain joins TRBV9 to TRBJ2-7; 7 bases map to TRBD1. This CDR3 is 15 amino acids long. Trimming cost V 4 bases and J 0 bases; bases outside gene matches: 7. CDR1 SGDLS and CDR2 YYNGEE come from the germline V gene. The CDR3 loop is CASSFTGESSYEQYF. The CDR3 bases are TGTGCCAGCAGCTTCACAGGGGAAAGCTCCTACGAGCAGTACTTC.

This chain uses TRBV7-9 with TRBJ1-5; tentatively, D is TRBD1 (5 bases). Germline lookup yields CDR1 SEHNR and CDR2 FQNEAQ (reference sequence). Trimming removed 4 bases at V and 7 bases at J, with 11 bases between. This CDR3 comprises 13 residues. This chain's CDR3 is CASSYEGLQPQHF. CDR3 nucleotide sequence: TGTGCCAGCAGCTATGAGGGGTTACAGCCCCAGCATTTT.

This clone appeared a few times. This chain links TRBV12-5 with TRBJ1-1; tentative D call: TRBD1 (5 bases). CDR1 is LGHNT, CDR2 FRNRAP, per germline. This CDR3 has 15 residues. Deletions cut 0 bases from V and 5 bases from J, with 13 bases between. The CDR3 nucleotides are TGTGCTAGTGGTTTGGTACTAGGGAGGGGAACTGAAGCTTTCTTT. Its protein product is CASGLVLGRGTEAFF.

In this sample, this clone turned up a few times. This sample includes further DNA sequences coding for the same CDR3. The DNA for the CDR3 is TGTGCCATCAGGGACCCTCAAGAGACCCAGTACTTC. Translated, it gives CAIRDPQETQYF. This chain uses TRBV10-3 with TRBJ2-5, with D uncertain. Trimming removed 6 bases at V and 2 bases at J, with 7 bases between. Germline V gene data show CDR1 as ENHRY and CDR2 as SYGVKD. CDR3 size: 12 residues.

V and J are TRBV11-2 and TRBJ2-7; D not certain. V was trimmed by 1 base and J by 3 bases, leaving 13 bases between them. This CDR3 has 15 amino acids. From germline, CDR1 is SGHAT and CDR2 FQNNGV. CDR3 sequence: CASSLVGRSFYEQYF. In DNA, the CDR3 is TGTGCCAGCAGCTTAGTTGGTCGCTCATTCTACGAGCAGTACTTC.

This clone has just a few counts. The chain links TRBV7-9 to TRBJ2-1; TRBD1 or TRBD2 may be the D gene (5 bases each). V lost 7 bases, J lost 2 bases, and 21 bases lay in between. CDR1 and CDR2 from the germline V gene are SEHNR and FQNEAQ (reference sequence). The CDR3 has 17 amino acids. The CDR3 here is CASTLNLDPGPYNEQFF. CDR3 in DNA: TGTGCCAGCACCTTGAACCTGGACCCGGGGCCCTACAATGAGCAGTTCTTC.

This clone was seen more than once but under ten times. The chain uses TRBV7-9 and TRBJ1-1; 7 bases map to TRBD1. The junction had 4 bases not matched to a gene; V was cut back by 3 bases and J by 0 bases. The CDR3 has 15 amino acids. Germline-derived CDR1 and CDR2 are SEHNR and FQNEAQ (reference sequence). CDR3 protein: CASSFRQGMNTEAFF. CDR3 DNA sequence: TGTGCCAGCAGCTTTAGACAGGGCATGAACACTGAAGCTTTCTTT.

The chain has TRBV28 and TRBJ2-1; 10 bases align to TRBD1. V lost 2 bases and J lost 10; bases outside the gene matches: 8. This CDR3 is built from 15 residues. Germline assignment: CDR1 MDHEN and CDR2 SYDVKM. The CDR3 spells CASSLGDRGPREQFF. The CDR3 DNA reads TGTGCCAGCAGTTTAGGGGACAGGGGTCCGAGGGAGCAGTTCTTC.

This rearrangement joins TRBV11-3 to TRBJ2-5, with 12 bases matching TRBD1. This CDR3 is 16 amino acids long. With V trimmed by 3 bases and J by 5 bases, 7 bases remained unmatched. The germline V gene encodes CDR1 SGHNT and CDR2 YENEEA. The CDR3 here is CASSFRGQGARETQYF. The CDR3 DNA reads as TGTGCCAGCAGCTTTAGGGGACAGGGGGCGCGGGAGACCCAGTACTTC.

V usage is TRBV7-2 and J usage is TRBJ1-1; D uncertain. The CDR3 runs to 15 residues. The V gene lost 6 bases and the J gene lost 1 base, with 15 bases spanning the gap. Germline V gene data show CDR1 as SGHTA and CDR2 as FQGNSA. CDR3 region: CASRNRRVRNTEAFF. The CDR3 bases are TGTGCCAGCAGGAACAGAAGGGTGAGGAACACTGAAGCTTTCTTT.

This clone showed up just a few times. V is TRBV10-3 and J is TRBJ2-7, with TRBD1 matching over 7 bases. In germline, CDR1 is ENHRY, CDR2 SYGVKD. This CDR3 contains 13 residues. The J segment lost 2 bases and the V segment lost 4 bases, leaving 2 bases of the junction unmatched. CDR3 nucleotides: TGTGCCATCAGTGCGACAGGGACCTACGAGCAGTACTTC. Its translation is CAISATGTYEQYF.